These 8 T cell receptor beta chains were all obtained from the same sample, sequenced in a study of CXCR3-negative and CXCR3-positive naive CD8 T cells. Overall study findings and caveats: TRB CDR3s of CXCR3-positive naive cells were more hydrophobic than those of CXCR3-negative naive cells.

TRB cDNA libraries were made by UMI-labeled 5' RACE. TCRdb derives one entry per CDR3 protein from the 5' RACE reads, leaving out DNA. The sample totals some 60,000 distinct CDR3 sequences. These receptors have no identified antigens. Sample: naive CXCR3+ CD8+ T cells from blood. Noted subset: CD45RO-CCR7+CD27+CD95- naive CD8+ T cells expressing CXCR3 (TNR3+). The receptors derive from a human donor in good health. Some clones in this sample may be carry-over from other donors' samples.

The chain joins TRBV11-2 to TRBJ2-5; TCRdb selects TRBD1, and the lack of DNA leaves this call unchecked. This CDR3 spans 16 amino acids. CDR1 and CDR2 from the germline V gene are SGHAT and FQNNGV. This CDR3 reads CASSFRDRGLLETQYF.

V and J are TRBV2 and TRBJ2-5; TCRdb's D call, TRBD1, is unchecked because there is no DNA. CDR3 size: 14 residues. The germline V gene encodes CDR1 SNHLY and CDR2 FYNNEI. This chain's CDR3 is CASTEGPGMETQYF.

The chain carries TRBV7-2 and TRBJ1-2. Germline V gene lookup returns CDR1 SGHTA and CDR2 FQGNSA. CDR3 length: 15 residues. CDR3 region: CASSLGQGLAYGYTF.

This sequence joins TRBV12-3 or TRBV12-4 and TRBJ1-4; the D gene TCRdb calls, TRBD1, cannot be checked with no DNA. The CDR3 has 14 amino acids. CDR3 region: CASGVRGGNEKLFF.

The rearrangement links TRBV11-2 to TRBJ2-1; TCRdb designates TRBD2, a call that cannot be tested without DNA. The CDR3 extends over 14 amino acids. CDR1 SGHAT and CDR2 FQNNGV come from the germline V gene. CDR3: CASSLAGRPNEQFF.

This chain joins TRBV6-5 and TRBJ2-7; TCRdb's D call of TRBD1 is untestable without DNA. From germline, CDR1 is MNHEY and CDR2 SVGAGI. The CDR3 consists of 16 residues. The CDR3 sequence: CASSTTYYKGADEQYF.

The V and J genes are TRBV27 and TRBJ1-2. The CDR3 runs to 14 residues. Germline V gives CDR1 MNHEY, CDR2 SMNVEV (reference sequence). CDR3 region: CASSLRSVGYGYTF.

The rearrangement links TRBV27 to TRBJ2-7; TCRdb's assignment of TRBD1 cannot be checked, as there is no DNA. This CDR3 comprises 14 residues. Germline loops: CDR1 MNHEY, CDR2 SMNVEV (reference sequence). Here the CDR3 reads CASKLGLGVSEQYF.